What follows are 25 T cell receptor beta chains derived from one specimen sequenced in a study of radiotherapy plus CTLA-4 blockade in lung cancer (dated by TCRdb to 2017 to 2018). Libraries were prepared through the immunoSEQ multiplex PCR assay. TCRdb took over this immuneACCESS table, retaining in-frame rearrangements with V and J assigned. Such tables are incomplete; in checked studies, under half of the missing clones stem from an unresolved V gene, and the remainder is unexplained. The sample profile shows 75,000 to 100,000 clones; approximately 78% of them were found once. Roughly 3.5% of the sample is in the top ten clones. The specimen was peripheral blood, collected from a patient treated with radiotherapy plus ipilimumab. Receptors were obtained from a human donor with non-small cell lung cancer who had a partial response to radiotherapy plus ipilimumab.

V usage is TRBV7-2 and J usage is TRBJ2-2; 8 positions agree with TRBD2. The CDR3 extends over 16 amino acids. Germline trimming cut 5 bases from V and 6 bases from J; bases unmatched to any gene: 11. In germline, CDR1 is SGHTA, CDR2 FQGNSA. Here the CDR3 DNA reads TGTGCCAGCAGCCCGCCACCGGCGGGGGGCCCCGGGGAGCTGTTTTTT. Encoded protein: CASSPPPAGGPGELFF.

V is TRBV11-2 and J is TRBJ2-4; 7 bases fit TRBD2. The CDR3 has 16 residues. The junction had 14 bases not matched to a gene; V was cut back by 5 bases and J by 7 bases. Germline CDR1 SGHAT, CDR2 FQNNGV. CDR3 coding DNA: TGTGCCAGCAGCCAAAGGATGGCGGGAGCAACGAACATTCAGTACTTC. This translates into CASSQRMAGATNIQYF.

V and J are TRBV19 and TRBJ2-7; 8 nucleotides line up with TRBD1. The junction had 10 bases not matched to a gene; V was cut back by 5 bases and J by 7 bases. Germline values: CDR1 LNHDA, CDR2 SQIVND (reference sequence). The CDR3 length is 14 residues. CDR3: CASSPGQGPWEQYF. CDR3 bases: TGTGCCAGTAGTCCCGGACAGGGTCCCTGGGAGCAGTACTTC.

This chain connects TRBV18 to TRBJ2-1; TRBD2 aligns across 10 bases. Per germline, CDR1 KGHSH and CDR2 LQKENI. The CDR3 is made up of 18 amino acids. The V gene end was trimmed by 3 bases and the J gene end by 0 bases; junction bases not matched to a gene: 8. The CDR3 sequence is CASSPQAGGYSSYNEQFF. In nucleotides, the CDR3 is TGTGCCAGCTCACCCCAAGCGGGAGGGTACAGCTCCTACAATGAGCAGTTCTTC.

The CDR3 sequence is CASSLARSHRSTDTQYF. As DNA, the CDR3 is TGTGCCAGCAGCTTAGCCCGGTCTCATCGGAGCACAGATACGCAGTATTTT. This chain joins TRBV7-2 and TRBJ2-3; D gene ambiguous. The CDR3 is made up of 17 amino acids. Trimming pared 0 bases from V and 0 bases from J, leaving 13 bases between. Germline V gives CDR1 SGHTA, CDR2 FQGNSA. Combining the CDR3 with reference TRBV7-2 and TRBJ2-3 gives the whole variable domain GAGVSQSPSNKVTEKGKDVELRCDPISGHTALYWYRQSLGQGLEFLIYFQGNSAPDKSGLPSDRFSAERTGGSVSTLTIQRTQQEDSAVYLCASSLARSHRSTDTQYFGPGTRLTVL.

The DNA for the CDR3 is TGCAGCGTTGCAGCGGGAGGGGGCGAGACCCAGTACTTC. It specifies CSVAAGGGETQYF. The rearrangement links TRBV29-1 to TRBJ2-5, with 10 bases aligning to TRBD2. The CDR3 spans 13 residues. Germline V lookup: CDR1 SQVTM, CDR2 ANQGSEA. V was pared by 4 bases and J by 5 bases, with 4 bases of the junction left unmatched.

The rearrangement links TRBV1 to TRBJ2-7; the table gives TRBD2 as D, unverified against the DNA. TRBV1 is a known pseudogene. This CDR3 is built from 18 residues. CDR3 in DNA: TGCACCAGCAGCCTCCTTACCGGGACTAGCGGGAGTTTCTACGAGCAGTACTTC. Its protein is CTSSLLTGTSGSFYEQYF.

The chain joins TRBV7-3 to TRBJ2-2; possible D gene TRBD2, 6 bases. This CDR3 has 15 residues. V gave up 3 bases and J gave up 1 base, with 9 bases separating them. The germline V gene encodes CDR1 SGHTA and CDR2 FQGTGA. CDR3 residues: CASSLASENTGELFF. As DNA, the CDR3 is TGTGCCAGCAGCTTGGCTAGCGAGAACACCGGGGAGCTGTTTTTT.

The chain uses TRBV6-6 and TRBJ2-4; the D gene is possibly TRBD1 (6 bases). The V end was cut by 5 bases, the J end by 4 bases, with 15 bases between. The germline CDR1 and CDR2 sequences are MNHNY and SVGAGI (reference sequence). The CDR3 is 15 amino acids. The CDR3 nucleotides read TGTGCCAGCAGTGATGGACAGCTACTAAAAAACATTCAGTACTTC. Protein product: CASSDGQLLKNIQYF.

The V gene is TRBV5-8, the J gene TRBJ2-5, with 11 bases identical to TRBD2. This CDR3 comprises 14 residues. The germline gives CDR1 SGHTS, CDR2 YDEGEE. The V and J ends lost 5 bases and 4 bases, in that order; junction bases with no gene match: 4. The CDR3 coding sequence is TGTGCCAGCAGAACTAGCGGGGGTACAGAGACCCAGTACTTC. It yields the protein CASRTSGGTETQYF.

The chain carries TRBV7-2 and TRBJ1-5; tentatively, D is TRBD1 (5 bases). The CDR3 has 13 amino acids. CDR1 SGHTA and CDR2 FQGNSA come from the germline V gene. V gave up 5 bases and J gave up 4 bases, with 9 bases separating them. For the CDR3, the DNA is TGTGCCAGCAGCCCAGACAGTAATCAGCCCCAGCATTTT. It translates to CASSPDSNQPQHF.

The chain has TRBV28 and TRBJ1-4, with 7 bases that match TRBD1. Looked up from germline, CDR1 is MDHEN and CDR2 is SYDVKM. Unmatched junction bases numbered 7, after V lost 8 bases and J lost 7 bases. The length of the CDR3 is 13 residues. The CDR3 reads CASLGTDGEKLFF. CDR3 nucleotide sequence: TGTGCCAGCCTCGGGACAGATGGTGAAAAACTGTTTTTT.

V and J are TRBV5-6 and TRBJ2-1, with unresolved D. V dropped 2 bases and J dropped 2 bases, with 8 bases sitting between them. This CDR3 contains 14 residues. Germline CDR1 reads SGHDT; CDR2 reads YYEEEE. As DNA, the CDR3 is TGTGCCAGCAGCTTAAGAGGCCCCTACAATGAGCAGTTCTTC. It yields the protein CASSLRGPYNEQFF.

The DNA for the CDR3 is TGTGCCAGCACCCTCGACAGGGGTGAGACCCAGTACTTC. It specifies CASTLDRGETQYF. The J gene is TRBJ2-5, the V gene TRBV11-2; 8 bases are a match to TRBD1. J lost 5 bases, V lost 7 bases, and 6 bases had no gene match. The CDR3 length is 13 residues. Germline V lookup: CDR1 SGHAT, CDR2 FQNNGV.

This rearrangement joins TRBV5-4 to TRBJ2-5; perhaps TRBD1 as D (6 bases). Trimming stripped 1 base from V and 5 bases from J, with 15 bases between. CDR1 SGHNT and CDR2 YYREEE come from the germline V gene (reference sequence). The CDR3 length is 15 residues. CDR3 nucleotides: TGTGCCAGCAGCTTGCCCGACAGGAGTAGGGAGACCCAGTACTTC. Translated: CASSLPDRSRETQYF.

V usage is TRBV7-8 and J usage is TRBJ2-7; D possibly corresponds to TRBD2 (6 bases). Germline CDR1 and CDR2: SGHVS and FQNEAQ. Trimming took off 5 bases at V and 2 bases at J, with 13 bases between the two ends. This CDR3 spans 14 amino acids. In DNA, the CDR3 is TGTGCCAGCAGCCCCCTAGCGAGCCCCTACGAGCAGTACTTC. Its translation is CASSPLASPYEQYF.

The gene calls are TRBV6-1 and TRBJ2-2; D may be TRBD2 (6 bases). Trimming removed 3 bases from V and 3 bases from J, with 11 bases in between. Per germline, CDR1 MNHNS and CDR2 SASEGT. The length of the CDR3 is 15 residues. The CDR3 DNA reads TGTGCCAGCAGTGACTCTAGCGTACACACCGGGGAGCTGTTTTTT. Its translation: CASSDSSVHTGELFF.

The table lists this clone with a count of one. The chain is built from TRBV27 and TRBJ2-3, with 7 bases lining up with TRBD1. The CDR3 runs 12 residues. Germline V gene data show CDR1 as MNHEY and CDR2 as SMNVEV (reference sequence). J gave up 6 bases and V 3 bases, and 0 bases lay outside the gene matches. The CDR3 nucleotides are TGTGCCAGCAGTTTCAGGGGGGATACGCAGTATTTT. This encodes CASSFRGDTQYF.

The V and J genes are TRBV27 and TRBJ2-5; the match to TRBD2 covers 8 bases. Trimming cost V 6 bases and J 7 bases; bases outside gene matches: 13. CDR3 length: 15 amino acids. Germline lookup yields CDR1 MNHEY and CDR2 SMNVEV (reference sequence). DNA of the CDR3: TGTGCCAGCAGCCCCCAAGCGGGAGCCTATACGACCCAGTACTTC. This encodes CASSPQAGAYTTQYF.

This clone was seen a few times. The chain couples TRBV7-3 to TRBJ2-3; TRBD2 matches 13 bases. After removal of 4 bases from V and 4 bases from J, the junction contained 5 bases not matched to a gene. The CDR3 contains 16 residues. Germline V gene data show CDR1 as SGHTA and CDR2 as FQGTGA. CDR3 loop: CASSSGLAGSADTQYF. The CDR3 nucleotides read TGTGCCAGCAGCTCGGGACTAGCGGGGAGCGCAGATACGCAGTATTTT.

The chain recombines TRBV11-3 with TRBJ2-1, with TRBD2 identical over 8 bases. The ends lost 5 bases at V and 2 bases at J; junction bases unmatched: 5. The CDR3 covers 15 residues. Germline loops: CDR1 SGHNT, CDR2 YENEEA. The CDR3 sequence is CASSRGGGTYNEQFF. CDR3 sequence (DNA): TGTGCCAGCAGCAGGGGCGGGGGGACCTACAATGAGCAGTTCTTC.

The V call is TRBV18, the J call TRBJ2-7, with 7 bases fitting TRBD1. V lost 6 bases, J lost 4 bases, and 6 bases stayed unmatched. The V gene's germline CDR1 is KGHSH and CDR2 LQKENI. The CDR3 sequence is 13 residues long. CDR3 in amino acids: CASSTGQKYEQYF. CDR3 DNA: TGTGCCAGCTCCACGGGACAGAAGTACGAGCAGTACTTC. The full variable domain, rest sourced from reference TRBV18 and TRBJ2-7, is NAGVMQNPRHLVRRRGQEARLRCSPMKGHSHVYWYRQLPEEGLKFMVYLQKENIIDESGMPKERFSAEFPKEGPSILRIQQVVRGDSAAYFCASSTGQKYEQYFGPGTRLTVT.

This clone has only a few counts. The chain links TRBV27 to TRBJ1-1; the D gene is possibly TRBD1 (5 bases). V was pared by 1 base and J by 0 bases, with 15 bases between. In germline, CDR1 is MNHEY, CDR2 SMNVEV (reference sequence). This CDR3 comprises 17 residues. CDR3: CASSLFTVTGMNTEAFF. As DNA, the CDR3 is TGTGCCAGCAGTTTATTCACCGTAACAGGTATGAACACTGAAGCTTTCTTT.

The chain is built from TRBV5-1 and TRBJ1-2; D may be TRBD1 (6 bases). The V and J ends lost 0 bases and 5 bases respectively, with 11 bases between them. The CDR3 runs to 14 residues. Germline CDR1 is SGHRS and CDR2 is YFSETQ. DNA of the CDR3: TGCGCCAGCAGCTTGGAACAGGGAGGGTATGGCTACACCTTC. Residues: CASSLEQGGYGYTF.

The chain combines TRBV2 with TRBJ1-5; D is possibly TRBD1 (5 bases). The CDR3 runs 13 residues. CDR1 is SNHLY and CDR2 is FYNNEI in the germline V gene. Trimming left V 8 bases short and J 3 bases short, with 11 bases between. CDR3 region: CASRQFDNQPQHF. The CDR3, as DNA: TGTGCCAGCCGACAGTTCGACAATCAGCCCCAGCATTTT.